This T cell receptor (beta chain) was profiled in a study of blood T cell repertoires in COVID-19. The CDR3 length is 14 residues. Germline lookup yields CDR1 MNHNY and CDR2 SVGAGI (reference sequence). V lost 2 bases to trimming and J lost 7 bases, with 9 bases between them. The method was immunoSEQ multiplex PCR; TCRdb's version includes in-frame clones alone and lacks a portion of them. The sample includes a few hundred thousand clones, approximately 90% of them seen just once. The chain has TRBV6-6 and TRBJ1-6; the D gene is possibly TRBD1 (6 bases). The sample consisted of peripheral blood. The clonotype originates from a man aged 60-69 years who had recovered from COVID-19. CDR3 bases: TGTGCCAGCAGTTACCGCCAGGGGAATTCACCCCTCCACTTT. This gives the protein CASSYRQGNSPLHF.